These 4 T cell receptor beta chains originate from one sample sequenced in a study of PD-1 blockade in mismatch repair-deficient tumors. Profiled with immunoSEQ multiplex PCR; TCRdb holds only in-frame clones, not every one. The repertoire has under 150,000 clones, 86% of them found once; the top ten carry roughly 12%. Sequencing used peripheral blood, obtained 44 weeks after starting pembrolizumab. The receptors come from an adult with mismatch repair-deficient cancer.

V usage is TRBV7-9 and J usage is TRBJ2-5; D may be TRBD1 (6 bases). Germline assignment: CDR1 SEHNR and CDR2 FQNEAQ (reference sequence). V lost 6 bases and J lost 4, with 12 bases in between. The CDR3 runs 13 residues. As DNA, the CDR3 is TGTGCCAGCAGACTAACAGGGTCAGAGACCCAGTACTTC. Translating it yields CASRLTGSETQYF. Using reference TRBV7-9 and TRBJ2-5 for the parts outside the CDR3, the full variable domain is DTGVSQNPRHKITKRGQNVTFRCDPISEHNRLYWYRQTLGQGPEFLTYFQNEAQLEKSRLLSDRFSAERPKGSFSTLEIQRTEQGDSAMYLCASRLTGSETQYFGPGTRLLVL.

In its sample, this clone was seen once. This rearrangement joins TRBV5-1 to TRBJ2-3; 8 bases are a match to TRBD1. Germline CDR1 is SGHRS and CDR2 is YFSETQ. The CDR3 spans 15 residues. V was pared by 4 bases and J by 0 bases, with 4 bases of the junction left unmatched. CDR3 DNA sequence: TGCGCCAGCAGCCCGACAGGGGCTAGCACAGATACGCAGTATTTT. Residues: CASSPTGASTDTQYF.

This clone has a single count. This sequence joins TRBV27 and TRBJ2-7; D is undetermined. Germline V lookup: CDR1 MNHEY, CDR2 SMNVEV (reference sequence). There are 15 residues in the CDR3. Trimming shortened V by 5 bases and J by 4 bases, and 18 bases separated the two germline ends. The CDR3 coding sequence is TGTGCCAGCAGTCCCGACCCGATTCGCATGTACGAGCAGTACTTC. This sequence encodes CASSPDPIRMYEQYF.

The gene calls are TRBV7-2 and TRBJ1-3; perhaps TRBD1 as D (6 bases). The CDR3 runs 14 residues. Trimming took off 7 bases at V and 1 base at J, with 11 bases between the two ends. Germline assignment: CDR1 SGHTA and CDR2 FQGNSA. The CDR3 DNA is TGTGCCAGCACAATCGGGACATCTGGAAACACCATATATTTT. This codes for CASTIGTSGNTIYF.